The 9 T cell receptor beta chains below come from one sample, sequenced in a study of T cells after yellow fever vaccination. MiXCR was run by TCRdb on the 5' RACE reads, yielding one entry per CDR3 protein. The table records 250,000 to 300,000 distinct CDR3 sequences, roughly 4.8% of them present only once. The sample here was CD4+ T cells sorted from PBMCs, taken on the day of the yellow fever booster vaccination. The source of these receptors is a young man who received the YFV17D yellow fever vaccine.

Ten or more counts support this clonotype. The chain is built from TRBV7-2 and TRBJ2-1; 7 bases are shared with TRBD2. The germline V gene has CDR1 SGHTA and CDR2 FQGNSA. The CDR3 spans 14 residues. J gave up 10 bases and V 3 bases, and 9 bases lay outside the gene matches. CDR3 sequence reads: CASSFQSGAGEQFF. CDR3 DNA: TGTGCCAGCAGCTTCCAGAGCGGGGCGGGCGAGCAGTTCTTC.

This clonotype was picked up many times. The chain links TRBV28 to TRBJ2-4; D not resolved. V dropped 7 bases and J dropped 7 bases, with 20 bases sitting between them. The CDR3 has 15 amino acids. Germline-derived CDR1 and CDR2 are MDHEN and SYDVKM. CDR3 bases: TGTGCCAGCAACCTGACCGGCGGTCGTCGGAACATTCAGTACTTC. It encodes CASNLTGGRRNIQYF.

The J gene is TRBJ1-3, the V gene TRBV25-1; weak D call: TRBD1 (6 bases). CDR1 and CDR2 from the germline V gene are MGHDK and SYGVNS. V gave up 3 bases and J gave up 0 bases, with 9 bases separating them. The CDR3 is 15 residues long. This chain's CDR3 is CASSDRDISGNTIYF. As DNA, the CDR3 is TGTGCCAGCAGTGACCGGGACATCTCTGGAAACACCATATATTTT.

This clonotype was seen only a few times. V usage is TRBV6-1 and J usage is TRBJ2-3; the match to TRBD1 covers 7 bases. Losses at the gene ends were 2 bases for V and 5 bases for J; bases not matched to a gene: 10. Germline V gene sequence: CDR1 MNHNS, CDR2 SASEGT. This CDR3 spans 16 amino acids. CDR3: CASSERGRPAGDTQYF. CDR3 sequence (DNA): TGTGCCAGCAGTGAAAGGGGGCGGCCTGCAGGAGATACGCAGTATTTT.

V gene TRBV7-2 combines with J gene TRBJ1-1; D is ambiguous. With 3 bases removed from V and 2 bases from J, the gap between germline ends came to 10 bases. The CDR3 has 14 residues. Germline CDR1 is SGHTA and CDR2 is FQGNSA. CDR3 DNA: TGTGCCAGCAGCTTTCCCCCAGCAAACACTGAAGCTTTCTTT. Translation: CASSFPPANTEAFF.

This clonotype was observed a few times. V gene TRBV20-1 combines with J gene TRBJ1-1; D is ambiguous. Germline V gives CDR1 DFQATT, CDR2 SNEGSKA (reference sequence). The CDR3 is made up of 11 amino acids. V lost 6 bases, J lost 8 bases, and 13 bases lay in between. CDR3 in DNA: TGCAGTGCCAGAAGTGGGATAGAAGCTTTCTTT. This sequence encodes CSARSGIEAFF.

The genes are TRBV5-1 and TRBJ2-5, with D possibly matching TRBD2 (7 bases). V gave up 4 bases and J gave up 5 bases, with 12 bases separating them. Germline loops: CDR1 SGHRS, CDR2 YFSETQ. This CDR3 has 13 amino acids. CDR3 region: CASSGGARETQYF. In DNA form, the CDR3 reads TGCGCCAGCAGCGGGGGGGCCCGGGAGACCCAGTACTTC.

The chain carries TRBV5-1 and TRBJ1-2; D might be TRBD1 (6 bases). CDR3 length equals 14 residues. V lost 4 bases and J 3 bases, leaving 13 bases between the germline ends. Germline lookup yields CDR1 SGHRS and CDR2 YFSETQ. CDR3 bases: TGCGCCAGCAGCCGGGCAGGGGTCGACTATGGCTACACCTTC. It codes for CASSRAGVDYGYTF.

The rearrangement joins TRBV6-2 or TRBV6-3 to TRBJ1-2; 11 positions agree with TRBD1. J was trimmed by 3 bases and V by 6 bases; bases with no gene match: 9. This CDR3 is 16 amino acids long. CDR1 is MNHEY, CDR2 SVGEGT, per germline. CDR3 DNA: TGTGCCAGCAGCAGATACCCGGGACAGGGGGACTATGGCTACACCTTC. This sequence encodes CASSRYPGQGDYGYTF.